The rows below give T cell receptor beta chains drawn from one sample of a study of T cell repertoires in cytomegalovirus infection. MiXCR, applied by TCRdb to the reads, yields one record per CDR3 protein. Of around 570,000 distinct CDR3 sequences listed, around 40% are singletons. The antigens of these receptors remain unknown. The source was cultured PBMCs, collected from culture after CMV antigen stimulation. The receptor source for this set is a human donor in good health (CMV status not recorded). Some clones in this sample may be carry-over from other donors' samples. Each CDR3 is given with its conserved first and last residue. Fields, in order: clone size, D gene, J gene, V gene, CDR3 DNA, CDR3 protein. The D gene is left open where the match is weak. Expanded clones are given a class, and other clones once, few, many or no size at all.

size: many; D: NA; J: TRBJ1-5; V: TRBV2; DNA: TGTGCCAGCGAAAACAGGGCGTATCAGCCCCAGCATTTT; CDR3: CASENRAYQPQHF
size: few; D: NA; J: TRBJ1-1; V: TRBV7-6; DNA: TGTGCCAGCAGCCCGGACGGGGCTCGAGACACTGAAGCTTTCTTT; CDR3: CASSPDGARDTEAFF
size: few; D: NA; J: TRBJ2-3; V: TRBV6-6; DNA: TGTGCCAGCCTCCGCCGGGTATTTGGGGCAGATACGCAGTATTTT; CDR3: CASLRRVFGADTQYF
size: NA; D: NA; J: TRBJ1-2; V: TRBV7-2; DNA: TGTGCCAGCAGCGATAGGAACAGCCTTAACTATGGCTACACCTTC; CDR3: CASSDRNSLNYGYTF
size: NA; D: NA; J: TRBJ2-2; V: TRBV7-4; DNA: TGTGCCAGCAGCTTGCGTTACCAAGGAGCCACCGGGGAGCTGTTTTTT; CDR3: CASSLRYQGATGELFF
size: few; D: NA; J: TRBJ1-1; V: TRBV12-5; DNA: TGTGCTAGTGGTTTGGGTGCAGGTATTGCTGAAGCTTTCTTT; CDR3: CASGLGAGIAEAFF
size: NA; D: NA; J: TRBJ2-7; V: TRBV5-1; DNA: TGCGCCAGCAGCTTGGGTAGGGGATGGTACGAGCAGTACTTC; CDR3: CASSLGRGWYEQYF
size: NA; D: NA; J: TRBJ1-1; V: TRBV29-1; DNA: TGCAGCGGCCTCAGGGGCACTGAAGCTTTCTTT; CDR3: CSGLRGTEAFF
size: NA; D: NA; J: TRBJ2-7; V: TRBV20-1; DNA: TGCAGTGCCCAGAGCTCGGGGTTTGGAGACGAGCAGTACTTC; CDR3: CSAQSSGFGDEQYF
size: NA; D: TRBD2; J: TRBJ2-3; V: TRBV28; DNA: TGTGCCAGCAGCCTCCTTGGCGGGGGAGATACGCAGTATTTT; CDR3: CASSLLGGGDTQYF